These 21 T cell receptor beta chains came from one sample sequenced in a study of blood T cell repertoires in COVID-19 (dated by TCRdb to between 2020 and 2021). Library preparation used the immunoSEQ multiplex PCR assay. As stored in TCRdb, this immuneACCESS dataset retains in-frame rearrangements with V and J assigned. A fraction of the clones does not appear; measured against another copy, unresolved V genes explain less than half of the discrepancy, and the remainder lacks a known reason. The sample table holds around 380,000 clones, of which 80% to 90% were seen once. The top ten clonotypes cover 1.3% of the sample. Sequencing was carried out using PBMCs or T cells enriched from blood (not recorded which). Receptors originate from a man aged 30 to 39 who had recovered from COVID-19.

Details on this clone: Other DNA sequences from this sample encode an identical CDR3 as well. The J gene is TRBJ1-1, the V gene TRBV27; D is unresolved. This CDR3 comprises 13 residues. Trimming left V 3 bases short and J 1 base short, with 6 bases between. The germline V gene has CDR1 MNHEY and CDR2 SMNVEV (reference sequence). The CDR3 loop reads CASSLRPNTEAFF. The CDR3 nucleotides read TGTGCCAGCAGTTTGAGGCCGAACACTGAAGCTTTCTTT.

This clone was seen only a few times. The V call is TRBV5-1, the J call TRBJ1-6; D gene uncertain. CDR1 is SGHRS and CDR2 is YFSETQ in the germline V gene. Trimming cost V 0 bases and J 8 bases, with 9 bases left between them. This CDR3 region has 14 residues. DNA for the CDR3: TGCGCCAGCAGCTTGGAGTTCGAGCATTCACCCCTCCACTTT. This sequence encodes CASSLEFEHSPLHF. The whole variable domain, filled in from reference TRBV5-1 and TRBJ1-6, reads KAGVTQTPRYLIKTRGQQVTLSCSPISGHRSVSWYQQTPGQGLQFLFEYFSETQRNKGNFPGRFSGRQFSNSRSEMNVSTLELGDSALYLCASSLEFEHSPLHFGNGTRLTVT.

There are a few counts of this clone. V gene TRBV4-1 combines with J gene TRBJ1-2; possibly TRBD1 for D (5 bases). Germline V CDR1 and CDR2: MGHRA, YSYEKL. V was clipped by 0 bases and J by 0 bases, with 14 bases between them. The CDR3 is 17 residues long. The CDR3 DNA follows: TGCGCCAGCAGCCAAGACCAGGGACTGATAGCTAACTATGGCTACACCTTC. It is translated as CASSQDQGLIANYGYTF.

The chain uses TRBV18 and TRBJ1-5; D perhaps matches TRBD1 (6 bases). From germline, CDR1 is KGHSH and CDR2 LQKENI. The CDR3 extends over 17 amino acids. Trimming stripped 2 bases from V and 5 bases from J, with 19 bases between. The CDR3 DNA is TGTGCCAGCTCACCAAAGTATTCACAGGGCTTTTATCAGCCCCAGCATTTT. Residues: CASSPKYSQGFYQPQHF.

This chain joins TRBV30 and TRBJ2-3; 9 bases are shared with TRBD1. The CDR3 consists of 16 residues. Germline V lookup: CDR1 GTSNPN, CDR2 SVGIG (reference sequence). J was trimmed by 3 bases and V by 2 bases; bases with no gene match: 9. CDR3 DNA sequence: TGTGCCTGGAGTATTGTGGACAGGGGAAGAACAGATACGCAGTATTTT. Translation: CAWSIVDRGRTDTQYF.

The chain recombines TRBV6-6 with TRBJ2-3; tentatively, D is TRBD2 (5 bases). V was clipped by 5 bases and J by 4 bases, with 10 bases between them. The CDR3 runs to 13 residues. The germline V gene has CDR1 MNHNY and CDR2 SVGAGI (reference sequence). The CDR3 loop reads CASSAGLPDTQYF. Here the CDR3 DNA reads TGTGCCAGCAGTGCCGGACTCCCAGATACGCAGTATTTT.

The chain carries TRBV5-1 and TRBJ1-2, with 7 positions matching TRBD1. This CDR3 region has 14 residues. Germline trimming cut 0 bases from V and 8 bases from J; bases unmatched to any gene: 7. Germline-derived CDR1 and CDR2 are SGHRS and YFSETQ. CDR3 in DNA: TGCGCCAGCAGCTTGGCGGGCAGGGGGGACGGCTACACCTTC. This sequence encodes CASSLAGRGDGYTF.

The V and J genes are TRBV12-3 or TRBV12-4 and TRBJ1-2; D possibly corresponds to TRBD1 (5 bases). CDR3 length: 12 residues. V was pared by 6 bases and J by 2 bases, with 7 bases between. Here the CDR3 reads CASRGRNYGYTF. In DNA form, the CDR3 reads TGTGCCAGCAGGGGGCGGAACTATGGCTACACCTTC.

CDR3 in amino acids: CASSPGRNTGELFF. DNA for the CDR3: TGTGCCAGCTCACCAGGCAGAAACACCGGGGAGCTGTTTTTT. The chain combines TRBV18 with TRBJ2-2; D not certain. There are 14 residues in the CDR3. Germline lookup yields CDR1 KGHSH and CDR2 LQKENI. The V end lost 2 bases, the J end lost 2 bases, and 6 bases lay between the germline ends. Full variable domain (rest looked up from reference TRBV18 and TRBJ2-2): NAGVMQNPRHLVRRRGQEARLRCSPMKGHSHVYWYRQLPEEGLKFMVYLQKENIIDESGMPKERFSAEFPKEGPSILRIQQVVRGDSAAYFCASSPGRNTGELFFGEGSRLTVL.

The J gene is TRBJ1-5, the V gene TRBV19; D is ambiguous. The CDR3 spans 14 residues. Looked up from germline, CDR1 is LNHDA and CDR2 is SQIVND (reference sequence). V lost 1 base and J lost 7, with 11 bases in between. This CDR3 reads CASSIVVEGQPQHF. The CDR3 DNA reads TGTGCCAGTAGTATAGTTGTGGAGGGACAGCCCCAGCATTTT.

The CDR3 sequence: CASSEEGGDRERGYTF. CDR3 DNA sequence: TGTGCCAGCAGTGAAGAGGGGGGGGACAGGGAAAGGGGCTACACCTTC. The chain couples TRBV25-1 to TRBJ1-2; 9 bases line up with TRBD1. The CDR3 contains 16 residues. Germline V gene data show CDR1 as MGHDK and CDR2 as SYGVNS. V was pared by 2 bases and J by 8 bases, with 12 bases of the junction left unmatched.

The chain joins TRBV10-1 to TRBJ2-5; 7 nucleotides agree with TRBD2. This CDR3 spans 16 amino acids. Germline assignment: CDR1 WNHNN and CDR2 SYGVQD (reference sequence). With 2 bases clipped from V and 2 bases from J, the junction kept 8 bases outside the gene matches. CDR3 loop: CASSEGLAEPQETQYF. The CDR3, as DNA: TGCGCCAGCAGTGAGGGGCTAGCGGAACCTCAAGAGACCCAGTACTTC.

This rearrangement joins TRBV19 to TRBJ1-2; D gene ambiguous. Germline V gene sequence: CDR1 LNHDA, CDR2 SQIVND (reference sequence). Trimming took off 7 bases at V and 1 base at J, with 13 bases between the two ends. The CDR3 covers 14 residues. The DNA of the CDR3 is TGTGCCAGTAATTATGGGGAGGTTAACTATGGCTACACCTTC. It is translated as CASNYGEVNYGYTF. The complete variable domain, with remaining parts taken from reference TRBV19 and TRBJ1-2, reads DGGITQSPKYLFRKEGQNVTLSCEQNLNHDAMYWYRQDPGQGLRLIYYSQIVNDFQKGDIAEGYSVSREKKESFPLTVTSAQKNPTAFYLCASNYGEVNYGYTFGSGTRLTVV.

The chain's CDR3 is CASSPQLAGLKNTGELFF. CDR3 DNA sequence: TGTGCCAGCTCACCGCAACTAGCGGGGCTTAAGAACACCGGGGAGCTGTTTTTT. The chain has TRBV18 and TRBJ2-2, with 10 bases that match TRBD2. This CDR3 contains 18 residues. J gave up 1 base and V 3 bases, and 8 bases lay outside the gene matches. Per germline, CDR1 KGHSH and CDR2 LQKENI.

The chain uses TRBV10-3 and TRBJ1-6; D call uncertain. V was cut by 0 bases and J by 10 bases, with 13 bases left in between. Looked up from germline, CDR1 is ENHRY and CDR2 is SYGVKD. The CDR3 totals 15 residues. The CDR3 coding sequence is TGTGCCATCAGTGAGTCCGGGAGATCGGGGTCACCCCTCCACTTT. Its translation is CAISESGRSGSPLHF.

This clone came up once. The chain is built from TRBV4-1 and TRBJ2-3; 15 bases align to TRBD2. Germline CDR1 is MGHRA and CDR2 is YSYEKL. This CDR3 has 18 residues. The trim removed 1 base at V and 1 base at J, leaving 3 bases unmatched. CDR3 in DNA: TGCGCCAGCAGCCAAGTTAGGACTAGCGGGGGGGGCACAGATACGCAGTATTTT. It specifies CASSQVRTSGGGTDTQYF.

The V gene is TRBV15, the J gene TRBJ2-5; D ambiguous. Per the germline V gene, CDR1 is LNHNV and CDR2 is YYDKDF (reference sequence). V was cut by 1 base and J by 4 bases, with 10 bases left in between. The CDR3 has 14 amino acids. The CDR3 here is CATSRGQETETQYF. CDR3 bases: TGTGCCACCAGCAGAGGGCAGGAAACAGAGACCCAGTACTTC.

The chain recombines TRBV9 with TRBJ2-2; D might be TRBD1 (6 bases). CDR1 is SGDLS, CDR2 YYNGEE, per germline. The V and J ends lost 0 bases and 1 base respectively, with 10 bases between them. The CDR3 covers 16 residues. The CDR3 DNA follows: TGTGCCAGCAGCGTAGGGGGGCGTGGGAACACCGGGGAGCTGTTTTTT. Residues: CASSVGGRGNTGELFF.

CDR3 sequence (DNA): TGTGCCAGCCGCCTGGTCAGGGCCACTGAAGCTTTCTTT. This encodes CASRLVRATEAFF. The chain couples TRBV6-5 to TRBJ1-1, with D tentatively TRBD1 (5 bases). Trimming left V 8 bases short and J 4 bases short, with 14 bases between. This CDR3 has 13 residues. CDR1 MNHEY and CDR2 SVGAGI come from the germline V gene.

This chain links TRBV19 with TRBJ1-2, with 7 bases identical to TRBD1. Unmatched junction bases numbered 11, after V lost 8 bases and J lost 5 bases. CDR1 and CDR2 from the germline V gene are LNHDA and SQIVND (reference sequence). This CDR3 comprises 14 residues. The CDR3 bases are TGTGCCAGTGGCGGGACAGAAGCTGTTTATGGCTACACCTTC. Translation: CASGGTEAVYGYTF.

J is TRBJ1-1 and V is TRBV5-1, with 9 bases fitting TRBD1. The CDR3 spans 15 residues. CDR1 is SGHRS and CDR2 is YFSETQ in the germline V gene. V dropped 4 bases and J dropped 5; count of bases not matched to a gene: 9. CDR3 protein: CASSTTQGARTEAFF. CDR3 coding DNA: TGCGCCAGCAGCACAACACAGGGGGCGCGAACTGAAGCTTTCTTT.